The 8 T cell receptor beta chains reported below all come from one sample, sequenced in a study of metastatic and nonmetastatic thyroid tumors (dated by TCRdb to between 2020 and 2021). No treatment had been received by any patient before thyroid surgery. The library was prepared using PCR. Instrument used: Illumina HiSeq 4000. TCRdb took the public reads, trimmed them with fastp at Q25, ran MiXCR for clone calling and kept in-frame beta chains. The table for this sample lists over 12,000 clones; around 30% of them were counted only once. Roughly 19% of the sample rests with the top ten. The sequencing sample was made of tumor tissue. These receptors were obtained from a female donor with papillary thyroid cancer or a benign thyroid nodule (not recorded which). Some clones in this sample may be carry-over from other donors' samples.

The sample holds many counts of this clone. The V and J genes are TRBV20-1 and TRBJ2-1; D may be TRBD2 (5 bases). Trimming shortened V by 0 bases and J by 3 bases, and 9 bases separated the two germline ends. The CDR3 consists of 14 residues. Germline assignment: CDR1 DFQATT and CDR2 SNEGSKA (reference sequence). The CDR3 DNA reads TGCAGTGCTAGAGATGATAGCGACTACAATGAGCAGTTCTTC. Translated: CSARDDSDYNEQFF.

The CDR3 DNA sequence: TGCGCCTCCAGGAGGGACTGGGGCAACACTGAAGCTTTCTTT. Amino acids: CASRRDWGNTEAFF. This chain uses TRBV5-1 with TRBJ1-1, with D tentatively TRBD1 (5 bases). V shed 10 bases and J shed 2 bases, with 18 bases lying between them. This CDR3 contains 14 residues. Germline CDR1 is SGHRS and CDR2 is YFSETQ. Full variable domain (rest looked up from reference TRBV5-1 and TRBJ1-1): KAGVTQTPRYLIKTRGQQVTLSCSPISGHRSVSWYQQTPGQGLQFLFEYFSETQRNKGNFPGRFSGRQFSNSRSEMNVSTLELGDSALYLCASRRDWGNTEAFFGQGTRLTVV.

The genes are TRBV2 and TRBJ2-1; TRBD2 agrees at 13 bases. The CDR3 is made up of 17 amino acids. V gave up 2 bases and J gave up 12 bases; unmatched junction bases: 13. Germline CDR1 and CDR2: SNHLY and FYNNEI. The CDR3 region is CASSERRTSGSGRGQFF. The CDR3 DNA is TGTGCCAGCAGTGAAAGAAGGACTAGCGGGAGTGGACGAGGGCAGTTCTTC. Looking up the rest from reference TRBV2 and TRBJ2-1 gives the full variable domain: EPEVTQTPSHQVTQMGQEVILRCVPISNHLYFYWYRQILGQKVEFLVSFYNNEISEKSEIFDDQFSVERPDGSNFTLKIRSTKLEDSAMYFCASSERRTSGSGRGQFFGPGTRLTVL.

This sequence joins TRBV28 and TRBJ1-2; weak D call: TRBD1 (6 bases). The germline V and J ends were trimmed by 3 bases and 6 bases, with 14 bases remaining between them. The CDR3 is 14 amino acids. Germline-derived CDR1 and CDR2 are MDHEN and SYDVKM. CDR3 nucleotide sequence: TGTGCCAGCAGTTTGAGAACAGGGTCGAATGGCTACACCTTC. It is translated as CASSLRTGSNGYTF.

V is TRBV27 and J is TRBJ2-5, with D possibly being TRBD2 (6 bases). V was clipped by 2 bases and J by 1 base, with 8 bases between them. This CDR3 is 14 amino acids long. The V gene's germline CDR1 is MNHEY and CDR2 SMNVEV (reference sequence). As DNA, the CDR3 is TGTGCCAGCAGTTTAGGGGACTTCCAAGAGACCCAGTACTTC. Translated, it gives CASSLGDFQETQYF.

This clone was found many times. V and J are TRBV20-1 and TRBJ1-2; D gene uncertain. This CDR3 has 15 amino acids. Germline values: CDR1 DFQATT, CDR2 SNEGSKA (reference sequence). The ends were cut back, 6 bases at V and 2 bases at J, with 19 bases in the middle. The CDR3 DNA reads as TGCAGTGCAAACTCAAGGGAGGGCTCAAACTATGGCTACACCTTC. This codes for CSANSREGSNYGYTF.

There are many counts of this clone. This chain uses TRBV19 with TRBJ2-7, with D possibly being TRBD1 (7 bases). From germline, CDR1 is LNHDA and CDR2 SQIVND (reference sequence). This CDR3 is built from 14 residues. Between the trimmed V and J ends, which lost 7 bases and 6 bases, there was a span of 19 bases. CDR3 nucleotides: TGTGCCAGTACCCCTTTAGGCGGGGACAGCGAGCAGTACTTC. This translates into CASTPLGGDSEQYF. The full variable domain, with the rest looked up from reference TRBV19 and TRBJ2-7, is DGGITQSPKYLFRKEGQNVTLSCEQNLNHDAMYWYRQDPGQGLRLIYYSQIVNDFQKGDIAEGYSVSREKKESFPLTVTSAQKNPTAFYLCASTPLGGDSEQYFGPGTRLTVT.

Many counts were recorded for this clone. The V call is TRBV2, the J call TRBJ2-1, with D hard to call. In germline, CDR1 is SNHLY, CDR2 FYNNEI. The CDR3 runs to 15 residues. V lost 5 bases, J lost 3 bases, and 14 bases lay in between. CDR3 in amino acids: CASSSRMGGYNEQFF. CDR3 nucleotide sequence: TGTGCCAGCAGTAGCCGAATGGGCGGCTACAATGAGCAGTTCTTC.